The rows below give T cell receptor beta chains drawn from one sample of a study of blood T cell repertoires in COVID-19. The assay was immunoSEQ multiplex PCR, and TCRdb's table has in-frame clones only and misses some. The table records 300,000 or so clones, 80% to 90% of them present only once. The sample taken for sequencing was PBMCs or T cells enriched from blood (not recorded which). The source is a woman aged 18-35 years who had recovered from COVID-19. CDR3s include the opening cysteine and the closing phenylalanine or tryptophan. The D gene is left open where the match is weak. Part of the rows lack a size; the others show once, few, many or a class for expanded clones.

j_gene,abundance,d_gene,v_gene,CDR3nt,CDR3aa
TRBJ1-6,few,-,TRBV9,TGTGCCAGCAGCGTAGATTCTACAGCTAATTCACCCCTCCACTTT,CASSVDSTANSPLHF
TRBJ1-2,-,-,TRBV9,TGTGCCAGCAGTCAGGGGTTGGGTTTCTTAAGCTTCTATGGCTACACCTTC,CASSQGLGFLSFYGYTF
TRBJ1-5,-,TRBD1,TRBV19,TGTGCCAGTGGGGAGGGACAGGGGGACGTTAGCAATCAGCCCCAGCATTTT,CASGEGQGDVSNQPQHF
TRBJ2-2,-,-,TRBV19,TGTGCCAGCCTGAGGGGGGGGCGCACCGGGGAGCTGTTTTTT,CASLRGGRTGELFF
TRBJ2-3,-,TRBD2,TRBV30,TGTGCCTGGAGTGTGGCGGGAGGAGATACGCAGTATTTT,CAWSVAGGDTQYF
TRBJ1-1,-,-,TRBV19,TGTGCCAGTATCCTGGACAGCTTAAACACTGAAGCTTTCTTT,CASILDSLNTEAFF
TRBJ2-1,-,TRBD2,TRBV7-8,TGTGCCAGCAGCAGGGAGGTAGCGGGTAACAATGAGCAGTTCTTC,CASSREVAGNNEQFF
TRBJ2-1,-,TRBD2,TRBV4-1,TGCGCCAGCAGCCCATCCCCCGGACTAGAAGTTGAGCAGTTCTTC,CASSPSPGLEVEQFF
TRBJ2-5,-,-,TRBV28,TGTGCCAGCAGTATGTCTGGGGCGAGGGAGACCCAGTACTTC,CASSMSGARETQYF
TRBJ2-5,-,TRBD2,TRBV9,TGTGCCAGCAGCGTAGGTTTAGCGGGAGGGGGGGAGACCCAGTACTTC,CASSVGLAGGGETQYF
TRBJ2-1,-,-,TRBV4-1,TGCGCCAGCAGCCAAGACAGGGTGGGATACAATGAGCAGTTCTTC,CASSQDRVGYNEQFF
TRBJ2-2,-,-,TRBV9,TGTGCCAGCAGCGTATCCCCGGGACACTTAACCGGGGAGCTGTTTTTT,CASSVSPGHLTGELFF
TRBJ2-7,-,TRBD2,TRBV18,TGTGCCAGCTCACGCGGGACTAGCGGGGGGAGCTCCTACGAGCAGTACTTC,CASSRGTSGGSSYEQYF
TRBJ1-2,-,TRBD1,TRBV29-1,TGCAGCGTGACAGGGGTGAACTATGGCTACACCTTC,CSVTGVNYGYTF
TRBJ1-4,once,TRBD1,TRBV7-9,TGTGCCAGCAGCCCCCCGGTCCGACAGGGGAATGAAAAACTGTTTTTT,CASSPPVRQGNEKLFF
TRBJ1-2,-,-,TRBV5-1,TGCGCCAGCAGCGTGGACTCTCAAAATGGCTACACCTTC,CASSVDSQNGYTF
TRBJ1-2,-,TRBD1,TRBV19,TGTGCCAGTACCCCGACAGGGGCCGGCGGCTACACCTTC,CASTPTGAGGYTF
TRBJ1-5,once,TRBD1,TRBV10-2,TGCGCCAGCAGGAGATCAGGGGGCTATCAGCCCCAGCATTTT,CASRRSGGYQPQHF
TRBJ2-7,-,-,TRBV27,TGTGCCAGCAGGCCCCTTGGACAGACAGCTTTTTACGAGCAGTACTTC,CASRPLGQTAFYEQYF
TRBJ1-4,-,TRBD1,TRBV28,TGTGCCAGCAGAACCCCGGACAGGGAGAAGGAAAAACTGTTTTTT,CASRTPDREKEKLFF
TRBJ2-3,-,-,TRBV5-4,TGTGCCAGCAGCTTGGTTCTGACAGATACGCAGTATTTT,CASSLVLTDTQYF
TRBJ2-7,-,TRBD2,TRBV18,TGTGCCAGCTCACCGAGTCTAGCGGGAGGGGGCGAGCCCTCCTACGAGCAGTACTTC,CASSPSLAGGGEPSYEQYF
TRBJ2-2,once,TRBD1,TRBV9,TGTGCCAGCAGCGTAGGGACAGGGAACACCGGGGAGCTGTTTTTT,CASSVGTGNTGELFF
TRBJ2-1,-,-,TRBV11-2,TGTGCCAGCAGCTTCGCGGGGTCGAGCTCCTACAATGAGCAGTTCTTC,CASSFAGSSSYNEQFF
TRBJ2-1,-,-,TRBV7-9,TGTGCCAGCAGCTCATTCGGGACTTACAATGAGCAGTTCTTC,CASSSFGTYNEQFF
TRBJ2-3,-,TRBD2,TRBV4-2,TGTGCCAGCAGCCAAGATCCCTTCAGCGGGGGGCACACAGATACGCAGTATTTT,CASSQDPFSGGHTDTQYF
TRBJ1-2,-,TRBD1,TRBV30,TGTGCCTGGAGCCCCGGGACAGGGGCTAACTATGGCTACACCTTC,CAWSPGTGANYGYTF
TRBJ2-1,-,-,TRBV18,TGTGCCAGCGCAGAACCGGACGGTGTAGGGGCTATAAGAAACAATGAGCAGTTCTTC,CASAEPDGVGAIRNNEQFF
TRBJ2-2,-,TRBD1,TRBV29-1,TGCAGCGGACAGGGGGACACCGGGGAGCTGTTTTTT,CSGQGDTGELFF
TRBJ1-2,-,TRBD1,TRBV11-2,TGTGCCAGCAGCTTAGCGGGACAGCGAAATTATGGCTACACCTTC,CASSLAGQRNYGYTF
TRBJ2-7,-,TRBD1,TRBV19,TGTGCCAGTAGTATTGGTTTTGGGGACAGAGGGTACGAGCAGTACTTC,CASSIGFGDRGYEQYF
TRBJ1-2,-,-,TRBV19,TGTGCCGGCAGCAACCGGATAGGGGCCTATGGCTACACCTTC,CAGSNRIGAYGYTF
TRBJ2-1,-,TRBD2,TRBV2,TGTGCCAGCAGTCCGCTAGCGGGGGGACCGGCTGAGCAGTTCTTC,CASSPLAGGPAEQFF
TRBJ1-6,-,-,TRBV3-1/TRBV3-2,TGTGCCAGCAGCAGCTCGGGACGGGAGAATTCACCCCTCCACTTT,CASSSSGRENSPLHF